Below, 27 T cell receptor beta chains from the same sample are listed, as sequenced in a study of blood T cell repertoires in COVID-19. Method: immunoSEQ multiplex PCR; TCRdb's copy keeps in-frame clones and lacks some. The data hold over 400,000 clones, with roughly 90% observed a single time. Material for sequencing was peripheral blood. These receptor sequences come from a woman in her twenties or thirties with active or convalescent COVID-19.

The rearrangement joins TRBV7-7 to TRBJ2-1; TRBD2 matches 8 bases. This CDR3 region has 16 residues. Germline CDR1 and CDR2: SSHAT and FNYEAQ (reference sequence). Losses at the gene ends were 5 bases for V and 5 bases for J; bases not matched to a gene: 11. In DNA, the CDR3 is TGTGCCAGCAGCCCTTATAGCGGGAAATCCCACAATGAGCAGTTCTTC. Protein: CASSPYSGKSHNEQFF.

The V call is TRBV4-1, the J call TRBJ2-2; a possible D gene is TRBD1 (6 bases). V was shortened by 1 base and J by 4 bases, with 16 bases between the two germline ends. Germline V CDR1 and CDR2: MGHRA, YSYEKL. This CDR3 has 17 amino acids. The CDR3 sequence: CASSQVTQGISTGELFF. DNA for the CDR3: TGCGCCAGCAGCCAAGTTACGCAGGGGATTTCCACCGGGGAGCTGTTTTTT.

The genes are TRBV2 and TRBJ2-1, with D perhaps matching TRBD1 (5 bases). This CDR3 has 13 residues. CDR1 is SNHLY, CDR2 FYNNEI, per germline. V was cut by 6 bases and J by 4 bases, with 10 bases left in between. The CDR3 loop is CASRTVSYNEQFF. The CDR3 region has the DNA TGTGCCAGCAGGACAGTTTCTTACAATGAGCAGTTCTTC.

This clone occurred once. V and J are TRBV11-2 and TRBJ2-7; weak D call: TRBD1 (6 bases). V lost 3 bases and J lost 0, with 9 bases in between. The CDR3 is 14 amino acids. From germline, CDR1 is SGHAT and CDR2 FQNNGV. The chain's CDR3 is CASSLDSPSYEQYF. CDR3 nucleotides: TGTGCCAGCAGCTTGGACAGCCCCTCCTACGAGCAGTACTTC.

The chain has TRBV29-1 and TRBJ2-7; 8 nucleotides align to TRBD2. In germline, CDR1 is SQVTM, CDR2 ANQGSEA. This CDR3 comprises 12 residues. Losses at the gene ends were 4 bases for V and 7 bases for J; bases not matched to a gene: 6. CDR3 in amino acids: CSVGPASGEQYF. The DNA of the CDR3 is TGCAGCGTTGGTCCGGCTAGCGGGGAGCAGTACTTC.

The chain recombines TRBV2 with TRBJ1-5; 11 nucleotides align to TRBD1. The CDR3 extends over 14 amino acids. Looked up from germline, CDR1 is SNHLY and CDR2 is FYNNEI. Trimming removed 7 bases from V and 7 bases from J; junction bases left unmatched: 6. The CDR3 DNA is TGTGCCAGCAAAGGACAGGGGGCTCCACAGCCCCAGCATTTT. Translation gives CASKGQGAPQPQHF.

This clone was picked up one time. The chain joins TRBV2 to TRBJ1-2; 8 nucleotides line up with TRBD1. Trimming at V came to 6 bases and at J to 4 bases, leaving 10 bases not matched to a gene. CDR1 is SNHLY, CDR2 FYNNEI, per germline. The CDR3 length is 15 residues. DNA of the CDR3: TGTGCCAGCAGCGAAATGGGACAGGCTTTCTATGGCTACACCTTC. Protein: CASSEMGQAFYGYTF.

In the case of this clone: This specimen includes other DNA sequences encoding the same CDR3. V gene TRBV9 combines with J gene TRBJ1-2; D not resolved. CDR3 length: 14 residues. Germline-derived CDR1 and CDR2 are SGDLS and YYNGEE. Trimming pared 0 bases from V and 0 bases from J, leaving 6 bases between. As DNA, the CDR3 is TGTGCCAGCAGCGTAGGGGGAGCTAACTATGGCTACACCTTC. As protein: CASSVGGANYGYTF. Variable domain in full (rest from reference TRBV9 and TRBJ1-2): DSGVTQTPKHLITATGQRVTLRCSPRSGDLSVYWYQQSLDQGLQFLIQYYNGEERAKGNILERFSAQQFPDLHSELNLSSLELGDSALYFCASSVGGANYGYTFGSGTRLTVV.

The chain uses TRBV19 and TRBJ1-5; 7 positions agree with TRBD1. Germline V gives CDR1 LNHDA, CDR2 SQIVND (reference sequence). The CDR3 length is 15 residues. With V trimmed by 6 bases and J by 4 bases, 9 bases remained unmatched. The CDR3 DNA reads TGTGCCAGTAGACAACAGGGGTTCCGAAATCAGCCCCAGCATTTT. Translated, it gives CASRQQGFRNQPQHF.

This chain joins TRBV29-1 and TRBJ2-7; 10 bases are shared with TRBD1. Trimming cost V 2 bases and J 4 bases; bases outside gene matches: 5. Germline values: CDR1 SQVTM, CDR2 ANQGSEA. The CDR3 spans 14 residues. CDR3 nucleotides: TGCAGCGTTGAATCCCGGACAGGGGGGTACGAGCAGTACTTC. It encodes CSVESRTGGYEQYF.

CDR3: CASSRGGAGQMNTEAFF. In nucleotides, the CDR3 is TGTGCCAGCAGTCGCGGCGGGGCAGGGCAGATGAACACTGAAGCTTTCTTT. The rearrangement uses TRBV6-6 and TRBJ1-1; a possible D gene is TRBD1 (5 bases). This CDR3 region has 17 residues. Germline V lookup: CDR1 MNHNY, CDR2 SVGAGI (reference sequence). The V end was cut by 5 bases, the J end by 0 bases, with 19 bases between.

This chain's CDR3 is CASSLAFRLENNEQFF. DNA for the CDR3: TGTGCCAGCAGCTTAGCCTTCAGACTAGAAAACAATGAGCAGTTCTTC. This chain joins TRBV7-2 and TRBJ2-1, with D possibly matching TRBD2 (6 bases). V lost 0 bases, J lost 5 bases, and 14 bases lay in between. Per the germline V gene, CDR1 is SGHTA and CDR2 is FQGNSA. This CDR3 spans 16 amino acids. The whole variable domain, remainder taken from reference TRBV7-2 and TRBJ2-1, is GAGVSQSPSNKVTEKGKDVELRCDPISGHTALYWYRQSLGQGLEFLIYFQGNSAPDKSGLPSDRFSAERTGGSVSTLTIQRTQQEDSAVYLCASSLAFRLENNEQFFGPGTRLTVL.

The chain's CDR3 is CASSWSRTGLLQPQHF. DNA of the CDR3: TGTGCCAGCAGCTGGTCCAGGACAGGTCTTCTTCAGCCCCAGCATTTT. The chain employs TRBV5-6 and TRBJ1-5; TRBD1 matches 7 bases. Trimming removed 3 bases from V and 6 bases from J; junction bases left unmatched: 12. Germline CDR1 is SGHDT and CDR2 is YYEEEE. CDR3 size: 16 residues.

This clone was seen a single time. The chain has TRBV5-4 and TRBJ2-5, with D possibly matching TRBD2 (7 bases). This CDR3 is built from 15 residues. Trimming left V 4 bases short and J 5 bases short, with 18 bases between. Looked up from germline, CDR1 is SGHNT and CDR2 is YYREEE (reference sequence). The CDR3 sequence is CASSSGTLARETQYF. CDR3 DNA: TGTGCCAGCAGCAGCGGGACACTAGCTCGGGAGACCCAGTACTTC.

This chain uses TRBV5-4 with TRBJ1-1, with D unresolved. V lost 3 bases, J lost 1 base, and 16 bases lay in between. The CDR3 spans 16 residues. The germline gives CDR1 SGHNT, CDR2 YYREEE (reference sequence). CDR3 sequence: CASSWKRVEANTEAFF. CDR3 coding DNA: TGTGCCAGCAGCTGGAAGAGGGTCGAGGCGAACACTGAAGCTTTCTTT.

The chain uses TRBV30 and TRBJ2-4, with D tentatively TRBD2 (5 bases). The CDR3 spans 12 residues. Germline loops: CDR1 GTSNPN, CDR2 SVGIG (reference sequence). Trimming pared 2 bases from V and 8 bases from J, leaving 10 bases between. The CDR3 sequence is CAWSSGRDIQYF. The CDR3 DNA follows: TGTGCCTGGAGTTCGGGAAGGGACATTCAGTACTTC.

The CDR3 loop is CASSKEGLELADLCEQYF. The DNA for the CDR3 is TGTGCCAGCAGCAAAGAAGGGCTGGAACTAGCGGACCTGTGCGAGCAGTACTTC. V gene TRBV21-1 combines with J gene TRBJ2-7; the table's D call, TRBD2, was not checked against the DNA. TRBV21-1 is labeled a pseudogene. The CDR3 totals 18 residues.

The CDR3 protein is CASSPPTGQGAVDTEAFF. DNA for the CDR3: TGCGCCAGCAGCCCTCCAACAGGACAGGGGGCTGTTGACACTGAAGCTTTCTTT. This chain links TRBV5-1 with TRBJ1-1, with 11 positions matching TRBD1. The V and J ends lost 4 bases and 3 bases, in that order; junction bases with no gene match: 14. This CDR3 spans 18 amino acids. Germline CDR1 reads SGHRS; CDR2 reads YFSETQ.

J is TRBJ1-2 and V is TRBV5-6; D remains unclear. CDR3 size: 13 residues. Germline CDR1 is SGHDT and CDR2 is YYEEEE. V lost 2 bases, J lost 4 bases, and 9 bases lay in between. The DNA of the CDR3 is TGTGCCAGCAGCTTATGGGAGCCCTATGGCTACACCTTC. It encodes CASSLWEPYGYTF.

The chain combines TRBV5-1 with TRBJ1-5; TRBD1 aligns across 7 bases. The V gene's germline CDR1 is SGHRS and CDR2 YFSETQ. V lost 0 bases to trimming and J lost 7 bases; unmatched junction nucleotides: 1. The CDR3 sequence is 13 residues long. CDR3: CASSLGQGQPQHF. CDR3 in DNA: TGCGCCAGCAGCTTGGGACAGGGCCAGCCCCAGCATTTT.

The rearrangement links TRBV11-2 to TRBJ2-2; a possible D gene is TRBD1 (6 bases). Trimming took off 11 bases at V and 1 base at J, with 11 bases between the two ends. The CDR3 length is 13 residues. CDR1 is SGHAT and CDR2 is FQNNGV in the germline V gene. The CDR3 bases are TGTGCCGGCCGAGGGGGGAACACCGGGGAGCTGTTTTTT. Translated: CAGRGGNTGELFF.

This chain connects TRBV29-1 to TRBJ2-7; 9 nucleotides align to TRBD1. Per the germline V gene, CDR1 is SQVTM and CDR2 is ANQGSEA. The J segment lost 5 bases and the V segment lost 2 bases, leaving 4 bases of the junction unmatched. This CDR3 contains 13 residues. DNA of the CDR3: TGCAGCGTTGAAACGGACAGGGGCAACGAGCAGTACTTC. This gives the protein CSVETDRGNEQYF.

V usage is TRBV11-2 and J usage is TRBJ1-6; a possible D gene is TRBD1 (5 bases). The CDR3 is 15 residues long. The V end lost 3 bases, the J end lost 7 bases, and 13 bases lay between the germline ends. Per germline, CDR1 SGHAT and CDR2 FQNNGV. This chain's CDR3 is CASSFLVRGNSPLHF. The CDR3, as DNA: TGTGCCAGCAGCTTCCTGGTAAGGGGCAATTCACCCCTCCACTTT.

J is TRBJ2-7 and V is TRBV13, with D unclear. This CDR3 spans 11 amino acids. Trimming took off 8 bases at V and 6 bases at J, with 11 bases between the two ends. Germline V gives CDR1 PRHDT, CDR2 FYEKMQ (reference sequence). The CDR3 DNA reads TGTGCCAGCGGAGAATCTTCCGAGCAGTACTTC. This encodes CASGESSEQYF.

The rearrangement uses TRBV7-9 and TRBJ1-4; the D gene is possibly TRBD1 (6 bases). The germline gives CDR1 SEHNR, CDR2 FQNEAQ (reference sequence). Trimming shortened V by 5 bases and J by 5 bases, and 18 bases separated the two germline ends. The CDR3 has 16 residues. This CDR3 reads CASSRILQGDNEKLFF. The DNA for the CDR3 is TGTGCCAGCAGCCGGATACTACAGGGAGACAATGAAAAACTGTTTTTT.

Of note for this clone: Germline and junction disagree at one end, which may indicate a read error. The genes are TRBV7-6 and TRBJ2-1, with TRBD2 matching over 7 bases. The CDR3 consists of 15 residues. Per the germline V gene, CDR1 is SGHVS and CDR2 is FNYEAQ. This CDR3 reads CASSLAEGTYNEQFF. In nucleotides, the CDR3 is TGTGCCAGCAGCCTAGCGGAGGGGACCTACAATGAGCAGTTCTTC.

The chain joins TRBV3-1 (or the pseudogene TRBV3-2) to TRBJ1-4; D gene ambiguous. Trimming removed 4 bases from V and 12 bases from J, with 24 bases in between. Germline values: CDR1 LGHDT, CDR2 YNNKEL (reference sequence). The CDR3 spans 16 residues. The DNA for the CDR3 is TGTGCCAGCAGCCCCTACCAGGACCCGCCATCGGGAGAACTGTTTTTT. It translates to CASSPYQDPPSGELFF.